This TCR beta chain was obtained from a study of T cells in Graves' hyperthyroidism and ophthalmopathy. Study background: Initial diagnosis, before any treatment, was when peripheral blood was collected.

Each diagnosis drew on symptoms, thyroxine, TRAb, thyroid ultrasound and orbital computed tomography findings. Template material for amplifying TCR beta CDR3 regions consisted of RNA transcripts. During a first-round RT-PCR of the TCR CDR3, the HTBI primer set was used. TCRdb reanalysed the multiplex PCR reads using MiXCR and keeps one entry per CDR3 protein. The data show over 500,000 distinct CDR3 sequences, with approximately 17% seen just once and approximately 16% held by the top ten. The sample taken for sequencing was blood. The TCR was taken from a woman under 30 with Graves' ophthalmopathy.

Here the CDR3 DNA reads TGTGCCAGCAGCGTAGGAGGGTACCCATACGGCTACACCTTC. This encodes CASSVGGYPYGYTF. The V gene is TRBV9, the J gene TRBJ1-2, with D hard to call. V lost 0 bases and J 8 bases, leaving 14 bases between the germline ends. CDR3 length: 14 residues. Germline V lookup: CDR1 SGDLS, CDR2 YYNGEE.